Presented here are 21 T cell receptor beta chains from one specimen sequenced in a study of graft-versus-host responses after intestinal transplantation. The data were produced by immunoSEQ multiplex PCR, yet TCRdb's version contains in-frame clones alone and is incomplete. The table includes roughly 9,700 clones, over 30% detected once. The plating included about 200,000 irradiated, violet-dye-labeled stimulator cells together with about 200,000 CFSE-labeled responder cells. The sequencing here drew on alloreactive CD8+ T cells from a mixed lymphocyte reaction culture, taken before intestinal transplant. The subset denotes: CFSE-low proliferating T cells sorted from approximately 6-day pre-transplant mixed lymphocyte reaction (GvH or HvG direction). All receptors derive from a human patient who received an intestinal transplant.

The gene calls are TRBV19 and TRBJ1-1; no firm D call. The CDR3 is 13 residues long. Germline CDR1 is LNHDA and CDR2 is SQIVND (reference sequence). Trimming removed 8 bases at V and 3 bases at J, with 13 bases between. CDR3 nucleotides: TGTGCCAGTGGTTGGAGGGTGCACACTGAAGCTTTCTTT. It yields the protein CASGWRVHTEAFF.

In this sample, this clone turned up once. V usage is TRBV7-3 and J usage is TRBJ2-1; 9 bases map to TRBD2. J was trimmed by 7 bases and V by 5 bases; bases with no gene match: 9. This CDR3 has 15 residues. The germline V gene encodes CDR1 SGHTA and CDR2 FQGTGA. In DNA, the CDR3 is TGTGCCAGCAGCCCTTCTGGCGGGGGGGGGAATGAGCAGTTCTTC. It translates to CASSPSGGGGNEQFF.

Points on this clone: This likely traces to a read error, being one base from a far larger clone. The V call is TRBV4-2, the J call TRBJ2-1; 8 nucleotides align to TRBD2. Germline V gives CDR1 LGHNA, CDR2 YNFKEQ. The V segment lost 2 bases and the J segment 9 bases; nucleotides outside the gene matches: 9. This CDR3 is built from 15 residues. CDR3 sequence: CASSQREGQKVEQFF. The CDR3 DNA follows: TGTGCCAGCAGCCAACGGGAGGGCCAAAAAGTTGAGCAGTTCTTC.

This clone was recorded a few times. The V and J genes are TRBV5-6 and TRBJ2-7; a weak D match, TRBD1 (6 bases). This CDR3 contains 15 residues. Per the germline V gene, CDR1 is SGHDT and CDR2 is YYEEEE. Trimming removed 2 bases from V and 3 bases from J, with 15 bases in between. The CDR3 region is CASSLTGTLYYEQYF. The DNA for the CDR3 is TGTGCCAGCAGCTTAACCGGGACACTATACTACGAGCAGTACTTC.

This clone was counted only a few times. This chain uses TRBV6-5 with TRBJ2-5; possible D gene TRBD1, 6 bases. The V gene lost 2 bases and the J gene lost 1 base, with 11 bases spanning the gap. The CDR3 covers 15 residues. Per germline, CDR1 MNHEY and CDR2 SVGAGI. The DNA for the CDR3 is TGTGCCAGCAGTTACCGGGACAACGCCCAAGAGACCCAGTACTTC. This encodes CASSYRDNAQETQYF.

V gene TRBV9 combines with J gene TRBJ2-1; D possibly corresponds to TRBD1 (5 bases). The V end lost 0 bases, the J end lost 0 bases, and 7 bases lay between the germline ends. CDR3 length equals 15 residues. Germline values: CDR1 SGDLS, CDR2 YYNGEE. The CDR3 DNA sequence: TGTGCCAGCAGCGTAGAGGGGCACTCCTACAATGAGCAGTTCTTC. The encoded protein is CASSVEGHSYNEQFF.

This clone occurred a few times. V usage is TRBV28 and J usage is TRBJ1-5; TRBD1 agrees at 10 bases. Germline CDR1 reads MDHEN; CDR2 reads SYDVKM. This CDR3 spans 17 amino acids. The J segment lost 5 bases and the V segment lost 6 bases, leaving 13 bases of the junction unmatched. CDR3 in amino acids: CASRGVGGQGTYQPQHF. As DNA, the CDR3 is TGTGCCAGCAGGGGGGTGGGGGGACAGGGGACATATCAGCCCCAGCATTTT.

The sample holds a few counts of this clone. The gene calls are TRBV27 and TRBJ1-2; no clear D gene. V was pared by 7 bases and J by 4 bases, with 10 bases between. The CDR3 consists of 12 residues. Germline lookup yields CDR1 MNHEY and CDR2 SMNVEV (reference sequence). CDR3 loop: CASMAVTYGYTF. The CDR3 nucleotides are TGTGCCAGCATGGCAGTCACCTATGGCTACACCTTC.

Only a few counts were recorded for this clone. V and J are TRBV28 and TRBJ2-4; TRBD1 might be the D (6 bases). The CDR3 extends over 16 amino acids. V was cut by 5 bases and J by 2 bases, with 16 bases left in between. CDR1 is MDHEN, CDR2 SYDVKM, per germline. CDR3 DNA: TGTGCCAGCAGTCCCAGGGGCGAGGGTCCCAAAAACATTCAGTACTTC. Its translation: CASSPRGEGPKNIQYF.

This rearrangement joins TRBV2 to TRBJ2-5; 10 bases fit TRBD1. Germline trimming cut 4 bases from V and 0 bases from J; bases unmatched to any gene: 8. The germline gives CDR1 SNHLY, CDR2 FYNNEI. There are 17 residues in the CDR3. CDR3 protein: CASSAPGQGTYQETQYF. The CDR3 region has the DNA TGTGCCAGCAGTGCTCCGGGACAGGGGACGTACCAAGAGACCCAGTACTTC.

The table lists this clone with a few counts. This chain links TRBV10-3 with TRBJ2-7, with no clear D. The V end lost 4 bases, the J end lost 4 bases, and 14 bases lay between the germline ends. This CDR3 contains 14 residues. CDR1 is ENHRY, CDR2 SYGVKD, per germline. CDR3 region: CAISAQSLYYEQYF. The CDR3 nucleotides read TGTGCCATCAGTGCACAGAGCCTATATTACGAGCAGTACTTC.

This clone was seen more than once but under ten times. This chain connects TRBV7-9 to TRBJ2-1; TRBD2 agrees at 10 bases. The length of the CDR3 is 15 residues. Per germline, CDR1 SEHNR and CDR2 FQNEAQ (reference sequence). V dropped 5 bases and J dropped 13; count of bases not matched to a gene: 14. CDR3 coding DNA: TGTGCCAGCAGCCCGCCTGGCACCAGGACTAGCGGACAGTTCTTC. It specifies CASSPPGTRTSGQFF.

The chain joins TRBV28 to TRBJ2-7; D is possibly TRBD1 (5 bases). With 6 bases removed from V and 3 bases from J, the gap between germline ends came to 15 bases. This CDR3 has 14 residues. Germline V gene lookup returns CDR1 MDHEN and CDR2 SYDVKM. Here the CDR3 reads CASSPPDRYYEQYF. The CDR3 DNA reads TGTGCCAGCAGCCCCCCCGACAGATACTACGAGCAGTACTTC.

This chain connects TRBV7-9 to TRBJ2-7; D gene uncertain. Trimming took off 1 base at V and 5 bases at J, with 9 bases between the two ends. This CDR3 is built from 13 residues. The germline V gene encodes CDR1 SEHNR and CDR2 FQNEAQ (reference sequence). In nucleotides, the CDR3 is TGTGCCAGCAGCTTAGGGCCGCTGGACGAGCAGTACTTC. Protein: CASSLGPLDEQYF.

In this sample, this clone turned up a few times. The chain carries TRBV9 and TRBJ2-1; 11 nucleotides line up with TRBD2. The V and J ends lost 3 bases and 8 bases, in that order; junction bases with no gene match: 13. CDR3 length: 17 residues. Germline V lookup: CDR1 SGDLS, CDR2 YYNGEE. CDR3 sequence (DNA): TGTGCCAGCAGCGCTGAGACCGGGACTAGCGGTCTTGATGAGCAGTTCTTC. This encodes CASSAETGTSGLDEQFF.

This rearrangement joins TRBV7-8 to TRBJ2-1; 10 bases match TRBD2. V trimming: 4 bases; J trimming: 4 bases; junction bases outside the gene matches: 13. The germline gives CDR1 SGHVS, CDR2 FQNEAQ. The CDR3 consists of 18 residues. The CDR3 DNA follows: TGTGCCAGCAGCTGGCTAGCGGGAGCCCCGATAGGGTACAATGAGCAGTTCTTC. It specifies CASSWLAGAPIGYNEQFF.

This chain connects TRBV7-2 to TRBJ1-1, with D perhaps TRBD1 (6 bases). The CDR3 sequence is 17 residues long. The V and J ends lost 2 bases and 3 bases respectively, with 19 bases between them. The germline CDR1 and CDR2 sequences are SGHTA and FQGNSA. The chain's CDR3 is CASSLNGYRDAYTEAFF. Written as DNA, the CDR3 is TGTGCCAGCAGCTTAAATGGGTACAGGGACGCTTACACTGAAGCTTTCTTT.

This clone appeared a few times. This chain joins TRBV28 and TRBJ2-2; no firm D call. Trimming stripped 8 bases from V and 2 bases from J, with 12 bases between. CDR1 is MDHEN, CDR2 SYDVKM, per germline. CDR3 length: 14 residues. The CDR3 reads CASGSIPNTGELFF. The CDR3 DNA sequence: TGTGCCAGCGGTAGTATACCCAACACCGGGGAGCTGTTTTTT.

The chain uses TRBV28 and TRBJ1-1, with a tentative D call TRBD1 (5 bases). The germline gives CDR1 MDHEN, CDR2 SYDVKM. Trimming shortened V by 7 bases and J by 7 bases, and 16 bases separated the two germline ends. This CDR3 has 13 residues. CDR3 coding DNA: TGTGCCAGCAATATCTTTAGGGGAGGTGAAGCTTTCTTT. Amino acid sequence: CASNIFRGGEAFF. The full variable domain, in which reference TRBV28 and TRBJ1-1 provide the parts outside the CDR3, is DVKVTQSSRYLVKRTGEKVFLECVQDMDHENMFWYRQDPGLGLRLIYFSYDVKMKEKGDIPEGYSVSREKKERFSLILESASTNQTSMYLCASNIFRGGEAFFGQGTRLTVV.

By share, this clone counts as medium-sized. V gene TRBV7-6 combines with J gene TRBJ2-7; maybe TRBD2 (7 bases). Between the trimmed V and J ends, which lost 1 base and 4 bases, there was a span of 14 bases. Germline V gene data show CDR1 as SGHVS and CDR2 as FNYEAQ. The CDR3 runs 15 residues. The CDR3 DNA reads as TGTGCCAGCAGCTTAGAGGGGGGGGAAGGTTACGAGCAGTACTTC. Amino acids: CASSLEGGEGYEQYF.

The V gene is TRBV9, the J gene TRBJ2-1, with D possibly matching TRBD1 (6 bases). The CDR3 runs to 13 residues. The germline CDR1 and CDR2 sequences are SGDLS and YYNGEE. Trimming shortened V by 7 bases and J by 4 bases, and 12 bases separated the two germline ends. The CDR3, as DNA: TGTGCCAGCGGGGGCAGCCTTTACAATGAGCAGTTCTTC. Translation: CASGGSLYNEQFF.